Following are 22 T cell receptor beta chains from one sample sequenced in a study of T cells after yellow fever vaccination. TCRdb passed the 5' RACE reads through MiXCR, listing each CDR3 protein once. The top ten hold more than 3% of the sample, which has about 350,000 distinct CDR3 sequences, around 12% seen once. Here the sequenced sample was CD4+ T cells sorted from PBMCs, taken 15 days after the yellow fever booster vaccination. These receptors were taken from a man between 18 and 35 years old who received the YFV17D yellow fever vaccine.

The CDR3 DNA follows: TGTGCCAGCAGTGAATTAGGCTGGGAGACCCAGTACTTC. Its translation is CASSELGWETQYF. V gene TRBV25-1 combines with J gene TRBJ2-5; D is uncertain. CDR3 length: 13 amino acids. V was cut by 1 base and J by 5 bases, with 8 bases left in between. Germline lookup yields CDR1 MGHDK and CDR2 SYGVNS.

This clonotype has just a few counts. V gene TRBV15 combines with J gene TRBJ2-7; D gene ambiguous. The V end was cut by 1 base, the J end by 5 bases, with 18 bases between. This CDR3 has 16 amino acids. From germline, CDR1 is LNHNV and CDR2 YYDKDF (reference sequence). The CDR3: CATSRGVVGSRDEQYV. CDR3 DNA sequence: TGTGCCACCAGCAGAGGGGTGGTGGGAAGTAGAGACGAGCAGTACGTC.

The V call is TRBV9, the J call TRBJ1-1; no definite D call. Germline V gene sequence: CDR1 SGDLS, CDR2 YYNGEE. CDR3 length: 15 amino acids. Trimming removed 0 bases at V and 1 base at J, with 10 bases between. CDR3 sequence reads: CASSVAGSWNTEAFF. CDR3 in DNA: TGTGCCAGCAGCGTAGCCGGCAGTTGGAACACTGAAGCTTTCTTT.

The V and J genes are TRBV5-1 and TRBJ1-4, with a possible D match to TRBD1 (6 bases). This CDR3 contains 17 residues. The V end lost 0 bases, the J end lost 4 bases, and 16 bases lay between the germline ends. Per germline, CDR1 SGHRS and CDR2 YFSETQ. CDR3 amino acids: CASSLEFGGQLNEKLFF. The CDR3 nucleotides read TGCGCCAGCAGCTTGGAGTTTGGGGGGCAACTTAATGAAAAACTGTTTTTT.

This chain joins TRBV6-2 or TRBV6-3 and TRBJ2-7, with 10 positions matching TRBD1. Germline CDR1 reads MNHEY; CDR2 reads SVGEGT. Trimming at V came to 2 bases and at J to 2 bases, leaving 3 bases not matched to a gene. The CDR3 sequence is 15 residues long. CDR3 loop: CASSYEGTGAYEQYF. The CDR3 region has the DNA TGTGCCAGCAGTTACGAAGGGACAGGGGCCTACGAGCAGTACTTC.

This clonotype was counted between two and nine times. The V and J genes are TRBV10-2 and TRBJ2-5; maybe TRBD2 (6 bases). Germline values: CDR1 WSHSY, CDR2 SAAADI. CDR3 length: 13 amino acids. Trimming shortened V by 5 bases and J by 5 bases, and 12 bases separated the two germline ends. Written as DNA, the CDR3 is TGCGCCAGCAGTTCGGGGGTGCCCGAGACCCAGTACTTC. Translating it yields CASSSGVPETQYF.

The rearrangement joins TRBV5-1 to TRBJ2-5; 7 bases agree with TRBD1. Germline values: CDR1 SGHRS, CDR2 YFSETQ. CDR3 size: 13 residues. The V and J ends lost 3 bases and 4 bases, in that order; junction bases with no gene match: 3. The chain's CDR3 is CASSSQGPETQYF. The CDR3 DNA is TGCGCCAGCAGCTCACAGGGGCCAGAGACCCAGTACTTC.

In its sample, this clonotype was seen a few times. The gene calls are TRBV20-1 and TRBJ2-1, with D unresolved. Germline CDR1 and CDR2: DFQATT and SNEGSKA (reference sequence). There are 13 residues in the CDR3. V lost 3 bases to trimming and J lost 4 bases, with 10 bases between them. CDR3 sequence: CSARADRYNEQFF. In DNA form, the CDR3 reads TGCAGTGCTAGGGCAGACCGATACAATGAGCAGTTCTTC.

This clonotype was counted many times. The gene calls are TRBV6-5 and TRBJ1-1, with D maybe TRBD1 (6 bases). Trimming left V 0 bases short and J 4 bases short, with 12 bases between. The CDR3 is 15 amino acids. CDR1 MNHEY and CDR2 SVGAGI come from the germline V gene. CDR3 amino acids: CASSYSGTTTTEAFF. The CDR3 DNA follows: TGTGCCAGCAGTTACTCGGGGACAACGACCACTGAAGCTTTCTTT.

This clonotype was counted a few times. This chain connects TRBV6-6 to TRBJ1-6; the D gene is possibly TRBD1 (6 bases). CDR1 and CDR2 from the germline V gene are MNHNY and SVGAGI (reference sequence). The CDR3 contains 16 residues. V lost 6 bases and J 0 bases, leaving 12 bases between the germline ends. CDR3 residues: CASRIDRSSYNSPLHF. The CDR3 nucleotides are TGTGCCAGCAGGATAGACAGGAGCTCCTATAATTCACCCCTCCACTTT.

This rearrangement joins TRBV3-1 to TRBJ2-5; 8 nucleotides agree with TRBD2. The CDR3 is made up of 17 amino acids. The J segment lost 5 bases and the V segment lost 0 bases, leaving 11 bases of the junction unmatched. CDR1 is LGHDT, CDR2 YNNKEL, per germline (reference sequence). The CDR3, as DNA: TGTGCCAGCAGCCAAGATCTTGACGGGGGGGCCCTCGAGACCCAGTACTTC. Its translation is CASSQDLDGGALETQYF.

This clonotype was found a few times. The gene calls are TRBV3-1 and TRBJ2-1, with a possible D match to TRBD2 (5 bases). The CDR3 contains 14 residues. Trimming shortened V by 0 bases and J by 8 bases, and 11 bases separated the two germline ends. CDR1 and CDR2 (germline): LGHDT, YNNKEL (reference sequence). CDR3 in amino acids: CASSQDTAGDEQFF. CDR3 DNA sequence: TGTGCCAGCAGCCAAGATACGGCCGGGGATGAGCAGTTCTTC.

This clonotype was counted many times. The rearrangement links TRBV6-6 to TRBJ1-2; no clear D gene. Germline CDR1 reads MNHNY; CDR2 reads SVGAGI (reference sequence). This CDR3 comprises 15 residues. V lost 6 bases, J lost 0 bases, and 14 bases lay in between. DNA of the CDR3: TGTGCCAGCAGAGTCTCGGGCCCAGCTAACTATGGCTACACCTTC. Translating gives CASRVSGPANYGYTF.

This chain uses TRBV20-1 with TRBJ2-7; TRBD1 aligns across 10 bases. The germline gives CDR1 DFQATT, CDR2 SNEGSKA (reference sequence). The CDR3 loop spans 13 amino acids. The trim removed 5 bases at V and 3 bases at J, leaving 4 bases unmatched. In DNA form, the CDR3 reads TGCAGTGCTCACGGACAGGGGGGCTACGAGCAGTACTTC. Translated: CSAHGQGGYEQYF.

This clonotype appeared a few times. The chain employs TRBV29-1 and TRBJ1-3; weak D call: TRBD1 (6 bases). Germline CDR1 SQVTM, CDR2 ANQGSEA. V lost 4 bases, J lost 4 bases, and 11 bases lay in between. The CDR3 is made up of 13 amino acids. CDR3 DNA: TGCAGCGTTGGAGGACAGTCGGGAAACACCATATATTTT. Protein sequence: CSVGGQSGNTIYF.

This clonotype occurred a few times. The chain joins TRBV29-1 to TRBJ1-1; tentative D call: TRBD1 (5 bases). Trimming removed 4 bases at V and 4 bases at J, with 19 bases between. The length of the CDR3 is 15 residues. Germline V gene data show CDR1 as SQVTM and CDR2 as ANQGSEA. CDR3 loop: CSVVSSGGVSTEAFF. For the CDR3, the DNA is TGCAGCGTTGTATCCTCGGGAGGGGTAAGCACTGAAGCTTTCTTT.

In the case of this clonotype: The junction departs from germline at one end; a sequencing error may be responsible. The chain carries TRBV5-6 and TRBJ2-2, with unresolved D. Germline V gene sequence: CDR1 SGHDT, CDR2 YYEEEE. The CDR3 contains 14 residues. The CDR3 is CASRLAMNTGELFF. CDR3 coding DNA: TGTGCCAGCAGATTGGCTATGAACACCGGGGAGCTGTTTTTT.

This clonotype was observed many times. The chain has TRBV5-1 and TRBJ2-5; a weak D match, TRBD1 (6 bases). V dropped 0 bases and J dropped 1 base, with 7 bases sitting between them. The CDR3 consists of 14 residues. The V gene's germline CDR1 is SGHRS and CDR2 YFSETQ. This CDR3 is CASSLGTAQETQYF. The CDR3 nucleotides read TGCGCCAGCAGCTTGGGGACAGCCCAAGAGACCCAGTACTTC.

V usage is TRBV2 and J usage is TRBJ1-1; tentatively, D is TRBD1 (5 bases). CDR1 SNHLY and CDR2 FYNNEI come from the germline V gene. Between the trimmed V and J ends, which lost 6 bases and 4 bases, there was a span of 12 bases. The CDR3 runs 13 residues. The CDR3 sequence: CASRGEGGTEAFF. CDR3 nucleotide sequence: TGTGCCAGCAGGGGGGAGGGCGGCACTGAAGCTTTCTTT.

This clonotype was counted between two and nine times. The V gene is TRBV20-1, the J gene TRBJ1-5; a weak D match, TRBD1 (5 bases). The V gene's germline CDR1 is DFQATT and CDR2 SNEGSKA (reference sequence). Trimming cost V 1 base and J 5 bases, with 12 bases left between them. The CDR3 is 14 residues long. CDR3 sequence reads: CSARVGTGDQPQHF. CDR3 nucleotides: TGCAGTGCTAGAGTGGGGACGGGAGATCAGCCCCAGCATTTT.

This clonotype was seen only a few times. The rearrangement joins TRBV11-2 to TRBJ2-3; 10 bases align to TRBD1. CDR1 SGHAT and CDR2 FQNNGV come from the germline V gene. Trimming removed 2 bases from V and 4 bases from J; junction bases left unmatched: 6. CDR3 length: 16 amino acids. CDR3 DNA sequence: TGTGCCAGCAGCTTATGGGGACAGGGGAACCCAGATACGCAGTATTTT. Translating it yields CASSLWGQGNPDTQYF.

This clonotype was picked up many times. This chain links TRBV20-1 with TRBJ2-5, with 8 bases aligning to TRBD2. Germline V CDR1 and CDR2: DFQATT, SNEGSKA (reference sequence). The length of the CDR3 is 16 residues. J was trimmed by 1 base and V by 0 bases; bases with no gene match: 7. CDR3 in amino acids: CSARDLFRGGQETQYF. The CDR3, as DNA: TGCAGTGCTAGAGATCTCTTTCGGGGGGGCCAAGAGACCCAGTACTTC.